These 24 T cell receptor beta chains share one sample of origin, sequenced in a study of shared clonotypes between healthy human individuals. Method: immunoSEQ multiplex PCR; TCRdb's copy keeps in-frame clones and lacks some. The sample carries some 660,000 clones, 55% to 85% recorded once. Sequenced sample: memory CD4+ T cells sorted from blood. Subset denoted: CD45RA-negative fraction. The receptors derive from a woman aged 25 to 45 in good health.

This sequence joins TRBV27 and TRBJ2-7, with 8 bases that match TRBD2. The CDR3 length is 17 residues. Trimming at V came to 7 bases and at J to 2 bases, leaving 16 bases not matched to a gene. CDR1 and CDR2 from the germline V gene are MNHEY and SMNVEV (reference sequence). The CDR3 nucleotides read TGTGCCAGCATCCTACAAACCTGGACAGCGGGGGCCTACGAGCAGTACTTC. Protein product: CASILQTWTAGAYEQYF.

This clone has just a few counts. A read error may be the cause here, since a much bigger clone is one base away. This chain connects TRBV5-4 to TRBJ1-1; D uncertain. Between the trimmed V and J ends, which lost 3 bases and 1 base, there was a span of 1 base. The CDR3 is 11 residues long. The germline gives CDR1 SGHNT, CDR2 YYREEE (reference sequence). The CDR3 DNA reads as TGTGCCAGCAGCTCGAACACTGAAGCTTTCTTT. Its translation is CASSSNTEAFF. Using reference TRBV5-4 and TRBJ1-1 for the parts outside the CDR3, the full variable domain is ETGVTQSPTHLIKTRGQQVTLRCSSQSGHNTVSWYQQALGQGPQFIFQYYREEENGRGNFPPRFSGLQFPNYSSELNVNALELDDSALYLCASSSNTEAFFGQGTRLTVV.

This clone was observed a handful of times. J is TRBJ2-3 and V is TRBV28, with D tentatively TRBD1 (6 bases). V lost 6 bases to trimming and J lost 2 bases, with 12 bases between them. The V gene's germline CDR1 is MDHEN and CDR2 SYDVKM. The CDR3 covers 14 residues. In DNA form, the CDR3 reads TGTGCCAGCAGACTCGACAGGAACACAGATACGCAGTATTTT. This translates into CASRLDRNTDTQYF.

The J gene is TRBJ2-7, the V gene TRBV28; no reliable D call. This CDR3 has 13 amino acids. Germline CDR1 MDHEN, CDR2 SYDVKM. The V end was cut by 2 bases, the J end by 5 bases, with 10 bases between. CDR3 region: CASSLVVGHEQYF. In DNA form, the CDR3 reads TGTGCCAGCAGTTTAGTGGTAGGCCACGAGCAGTACTTC. Based on the CDR3 plus reference TRBV28 and TRBJ2-7, the full variable domain is DVKVTQSSRYLVKRTGEKVFLECVQDMDHENMFWYRQDPGLGLRLIYFSYDVKMKEKGDIPEGYSVSREKKERFSLILESASTNQTSMYLCASSLVVGHEQYFGPGTRLTVT.

Remarks on this clone: Other DNA sequences in the sample encode the same CDR3. The chain links TRBV6-5 to TRBJ2-5; 10 bases are shared with TRBD1. This CDR3 spans 12 amino acids. V lost 8 bases and J lost 4; bases outside the gene matches: 1. CDR1 is MNHEY, CDR2 SVGAGI, per germline. The CDR3 spells CASRDRGETQYF. The CDR3 DNA reads TGTGCCAGCCGGGACAGGGGAGAGACCCAGTACTTC.

Ten or more counts support this clone. The chain carries TRBV15 and TRBJ2-3, with D tentatively TRBD1 or TRBD2 (6 bases each). This CDR3 has 16 residues. Per germline, CDR1 LNHNV and CDR2 YYDKDF (reference sequence). V lost 5 bases to trimming and J lost 5 bases, with 20 bases between them. The CDR3: CATSPKGGRIEDTQYF. The CDR3 DNA reads as TGTGCCACCAGCCCTAAAGGGGGGAGAATTGAAGATACGCAGTATTTT.

The V and J genes are TRBV28 and TRBJ2-2, with D uncertain. The CDR3 is 13 amino acids. Germline CDR1 and CDR2: MDHEN and SYDVKM. The ends were cut back, 5 bases at V and 6 bases at J, with 10 bases in the middle. CDR3 in amino acids: CASSLYTPGELFF. As DNA, the CDR3 is TGTGCCAGCAGTCTTTATACGCCCGGGGAGCTGTTTTTT.

This chain links TRBV10-3 with TRBJ1-5; D not resolved. The V and J ends lost 2 bases and 4 bases respectively, with 6 bases between them. Germline CDR1 is ENHRY and CDR2 is SYGVKD. The CDR3 loop spans 13 amino acids. This CDR3 reads CAISETVNQPQHF. CDR3 nucleotide sequence: TGTGCCATCAGTGAGACAGTAAATCAGCCCCAGCATTTT.

About this clone itself: This sequence may be a read error, since a much larger clone differs from it by one base. Other nucleotide sequences from this sample produce the same CDR3. The J gene is TRBJ2-7, the V gene TRBV28, with 13 bases that match TRBD2. This CDR3 comprises 15 residues. The junction had 4 bases not matched to a gene; V was cut back by 6 bases and J by 2 bases. The V gene's germline CDR1 is MDHEN and CDR2 SYDVKM. CDR3 nucleotide sequence: TGTGCCAGCAGCTCCGGGACTAGCGGGACCTACGAGCAGTACTTC. Translated: CASSSGTSGTYEQYF.

This sequence joins TRBV19 and TRBJ1-5; no clear D. The V end lost 6 bases, the J end lost 5 bases, and 8 bases lay between the germline ends. Germline values: CDR1 LNHDA, CDR2 SQIVND (reference sequence). The CDR3 is 12 residues long. The CDR3: CASRYEYQPQHF. CDR3 nucleotide sequence: TGTGCCAGTAGATACGAGTATCAGCCCCAGCATTTT.

Only one count was recorded for this clone. The CDR3 DNA reads TGTGCCAGCGGGGGAGGGTCAGGGGCAGAGACCCAGTACTTC. Its protein is CASGGGSGAETQYF. The J gene is TRBJ2-5, the V gene TRBV6-1, with D possibly matching TRBD2 (7 bases). Between the trimmed V and J ends, which lost 8 bases and 4 bases, there was a span of 17 bases. This CDR3 comprises 14 residues. Germline V gives CDR1 MNHNS, CDR2 SASEGT.

This chain connects TRBV28 to TRBJ2-1; D might be TRBD2 (6 bases). CDR3 length: 15 amino acids. Germline CDR1 is MDHEN and CDR2 is SYDVKM. V dropped 5 bases and J dropped 9 bases, with 20 bases sitting between them. The CDR3 sequence: CASSQRRARGTEQFF. The CDR3 DNA sequence: TGTGCCAGCAGTCAGAGGAGGGCACGTGGCACTGAGCAGTTCTTC.

The chain uses TRBV11-2 and TRBJ2-1; D call uncertain. The CDR3 contains 14 residues. CDR1 is SGHAT, CDR2 FQNNGV, per germline. Trimming stripped 2 bases from V and 8 bases from J, with 13 bases between. CDR3 sequence reads: CASSLSPASDEQFF. The CDR3 DNA reads TGTGCCAGCAGCTTATCACCCGCGTCGGATGAGCAGTTCTTC.

The genes are TRBV7-3 and TRBJ2-2; no clear D gene. The germline gives CDR1 SGHTA, CDR2 FQGTGA. V was clipped by 1 base and J by 4 bases, with 10 bases between them. CDR3 length: 15 residues. The CDR3 loop reads CASSLSARGTGELFF. The CDR3 DNA is TGTGCCAGCAGCTTAAGTGCTAGAGGCACCGGGGAGCTGTTTTTT.

The chain is built from TRBV20-1 and TRBJ1-1; D unclear. From germline, CDR1 is DFQATT and CDR2 SNEGSKA (reference sequence). This CDR3 is built from 11 residues. With 4 bases removed from V and 11 bases from J, the gap between germline ends came to 14 bases. The CDR3 protein is CSATDGIKAFF. The CDR3, as DNA: TGCAGTGCTACCGACGGGATAAAGGCTTTCTTT.

The chain uses TRBV19 and TRBJ2-7, with TRBD2 matching 11 bases. Unmatched junction bases numbered 12, after V lost 5 bases and J lost 6 bases. CDR1 LNHDA and CDR2 SQIVND come from the germline V gene (reference sequence). This CDR3 comprises 16 residues. The CDR3, as DNA: TGTGCCAGTAGTCCCGGGACTAGCGGCACGAGGAGCGAGCAGTACTTC. Its translation is CASSPGTSGTRSEQYF.

CDR3 bases: TGTGCCAGCAGTGCGGGAGCCACAGATACGCAGTATTTT. It is translated as CASSAGATDTQYF. The chain recombines TRBV6-4 with TRBJ2-3; a possible D gene is TRBD2 (6 bases). Trimming took off 4 bases at V and 2 bases at J, with 7 bases between the two ends. The germline V gene encodes CDR1 MRHNA and CDR2 SNTAGT. The CDR3 covers 13 residues.

V is TRBV7-2 and J is TRBJ2-1, with 8 positions matching TRBD1. This CDR3 region has 13 residues. CDR1 and CDR2 (germline): SGHTA, FQGNSA. J gave up 14 bases and V 1 base, and 7 bases lay outside the gene matches. This CDR3 reads CASSLGVDRAEFF. CDR3 DNA sequence: TGTGCCAGCAGCTTAGGGGTGGACAGGGCGGAGTTCTTC. Using reference TRBV7-2 and TRBJ2-1 for the parts outside the CDR3, the full variable domain is GAGVSQSPSNKVTEKGKDVELRCDPISGHTALYWYRQSLGQGLEFLIYFQGNSAPDKSGLPSDRFSAERTGGSVSTLTIQRTQQEDSAVYLCASSLGVDRAEFFGPGTRLTVL.

This clone was seen a few times. Other DNA variants within this sample encode the same CDR3. The rearrangement links TRBV19 to TRBJ1-1; weak D call: TRBD1 (6 bases). The CDR3 runs 13 residues. The germline V gene encodes CDR1 LNHDA and CDR2 SQIVND (reference sequence). Trimming took 3 bases from V and 5 from J, leaving 10 bases between them. CDR3 protein: CASSINTGTEAFF. In DNA, the CDR3 is TGTGCCAGTAGTATCAATACAGGGACTGAAGCTTTCTTT. The complete variable domain, with remaining parts taken from reference TRBV19 and TRBJ1-1, reads DGGITQSPKYLFRKEGQNVTLSCEQNLNHDAMYWYRQDPGQGLRLIYYSQIVNDFQKGDIAEGYSVSREKKESFPLTVTSAQKNPTAFYLCASSINTGTEAFFGQGTRLTVV.

The chain has TRBV4-1 and TRBJ2-7, with a tentative D call TRBD2 (7 bases). Trimming took 6 bases from V and 6 from J, leaving 18 bases between them. The CDR3 is made up of 14 amino acids. Germline V gives CDR1 MGHRA, CDR2 YSYEKL. The CDR3 region has the DNA TGCGCCAGCAGGGGGGGGCAAACGAGTGCCGAGCAGTACTTC. It encodes CASRGGQTSAEQYF.

The V and J genes are TRBV11-3 and TRBJ1-3; D not resolved. Trimming left V 1 base short and J 8 bases short, with 9 bases between. There are 13 residues in the CDR3. Per the germline V gene, CDR1 is SGHNT and CDR2 is YENEEA. The CDR3 DNA sequence: TGTGCCAGCAGCTTAGCGTGGGGAGACACCATATATTTT. Translating gives CASSLAWGDTIYF.

The chain links TRBV5-1 to TRBJ2-7; tentatively, D is TRBD1 or TRBD2 (5 bases each). The CDR3 has 14 residues. CDR1 is SGHRS and CDR2 is YFSETQ in the germline V gene. Trimming stripped 4 bases from V and 6 bases from J, with 17 bases between. In DNA form, the CDR3 reads TGCGCCAGCAGCCCCGAGGGGTCTTCCCTCGAGCAGTACTTC. Encoded protein: CASSPEGSSLEQYF.

J is TRBJ1-1 and V is TRBV7-9; possibly TRBD1 for D (5 bases). The CDR3 is made up of 13 amino acids. The V gene's germline CDR1 is SEHNR and CDR2 FQNEAQ (reference sequence). V dropped 5 bases and J dropped 8 bases, with 15 bases sitting between them. CDR3 sequence reads: CASSRMGVQEAFF. CDR3 DNA: TGTGCCAGCAGCCGAATGGGGGTTCAAGAAGCTTTCTTT.

This clone has a handful of counts. Other DNA sequences in this specimen translate into the identical CDR3. The chain recombines TRBV7-2 with TRBJ2-3; no firm D call. With 0 bases removed from V and 1 base from J, the gap between germline ends came to 5 bases. The CDR3 has 14 residues. Germline V lookup: CDR1 SGHTA, CDR2 FQGNSA. The CDR3 bases are TGTGCCAGCAGCTTAGCAAGCGGCACAGATACGCAGTATTTT. Translation gives CASSLASGTDTQYF.